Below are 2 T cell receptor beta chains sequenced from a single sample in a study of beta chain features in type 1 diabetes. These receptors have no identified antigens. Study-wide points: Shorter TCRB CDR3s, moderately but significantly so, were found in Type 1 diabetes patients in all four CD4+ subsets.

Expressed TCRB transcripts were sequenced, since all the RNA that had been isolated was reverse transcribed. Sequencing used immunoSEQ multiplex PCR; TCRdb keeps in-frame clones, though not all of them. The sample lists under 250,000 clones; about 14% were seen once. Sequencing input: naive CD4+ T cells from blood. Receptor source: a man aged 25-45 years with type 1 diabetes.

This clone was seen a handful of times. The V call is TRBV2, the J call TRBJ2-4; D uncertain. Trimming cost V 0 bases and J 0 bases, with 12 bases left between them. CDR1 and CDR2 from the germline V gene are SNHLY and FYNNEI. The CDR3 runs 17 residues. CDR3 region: CASSEARSVTAKNIQYF. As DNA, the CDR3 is TGTGCCAGCAGTGAAGCGCGTTCCGTAACAGCCAAAAACATTCAGTACTTC.

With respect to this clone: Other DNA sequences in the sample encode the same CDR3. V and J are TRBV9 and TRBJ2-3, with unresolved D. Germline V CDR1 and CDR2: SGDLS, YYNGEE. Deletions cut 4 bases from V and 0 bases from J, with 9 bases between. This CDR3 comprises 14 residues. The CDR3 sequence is CASSPQTSTDTQYF. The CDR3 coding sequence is TGTGCCAGCAGCCCCCAGACTAGCACAGATACGCAGTATTTT.